This passage covers 3 T cell receptor beta chains from one sample sequenced in a study of cytomegalovirus exposure and HLA in healthy donors. The PCR ran on 60 Vbeta and 13 Jbeta primers. Produced via immunoSEQ multiplex PCR; TCRdb's table is partial and in-frame only. The sample contains 90,000 to 95,000 clones, around 77% of which appear only once. Sequenced: PBMCs. These receptors were collected from a man aged 25-40 years in good health and CMV-seronegative.

The chain is built from TRBV19 and TRBJ1-1, with TRBD1 matching 7 bases. Germline assignment: CDR1 LNHDA and CDR2 SQIVND (reference sequence). The CDR3 contains 14 residues. The ends lost 6 bases at V and 1 base at J; junction bases unmatched: 5. The CDR3 is CASRLGQTNTEAFF. In nucleotides, the CDR3 is TGTGCCAGTAGACTGGGACAGACGAACACTGAAGCTTTCTTT.

The J gene is TRBJ1-1, the V gene TRBV18, with D perhaps TRBD1 (5 bases). This CDR3 is 16 amino acids long. From germline, CDR1 is KGHSH and CDR2 LQKENI. V was shortened by 1 base and J by 4 bases, with 16 bases between the two germline ends. The CDR3 bases are TGTGCCAGCTCACCACTCCGGGGGACGATTTTCACTGAAGCTTTCTTT. Protein: CASSPLRGTIFTEAFF.

J is TRBJ1-6 and V is TRBV7-2; the D is unclear. V was pared by 2 bases and J by 5 bases, with 7 bases between. This CDR3 is 14 amino acids long. Germline CDR1 is SGHTA and CDR2 is FQGNSA. CDR3 in DNA: TGTGCCAGCAGCTTAACCGGGAATAATTCACCCCTCCACTTT. It specifies CASSLTGNNSPLHF.